Shown below are 16 T cell receptor beta chains from a single sample sequenced in a study of cytomegalovirus exposure and HLA in healthy donors. The PCR ran on 60 Vbeta and 13 Jbeta primers. Libraries were prepared by immunoSEQ multiplex PCR; TCRdb keeps only in-frame clonotypes and omits some of them. The sample records around 120,000 clones, about 78% being singletons. The sample comprised PBMCs. These receptors came from a human donor in good health.

This clone is a singleton in its sample. This chain connects TRBV5-4 to TRBJ2-7; a weak D match, TRBD2 (5 bases). CDR1 is SGHNT and CDR2 is YYREEE in the germline V gene (reference sequence). V was cut by 5 bases and J by 0 bases, with 12 bases left in between. The CDR3 runs to 14 residues. CDR3 protein: CASRRGWSSYEQYF. CDR3 coding DNA: TGTGCCAGCAGACGAGGGTGGAGCTCCTACGAGCAGTACTTC. Drawing the rest from reference TRBV5-4 and TRBJ2-7, the complete variable domain is ETGVTQSPTHLIKTRGQQVTLRCSSQSGHNTVSWYQQALGQGPQFIFQYYREEENGRGNFPPRFSGLQFPNYSSELNVNALELDDSALYLCASRRGWSSYEQYFGPGTRLTVT.

V gene TRBV7-8 combines with J gene TRBJ2-1; 10 nucleotides line up with TRBD2. Losses at the gene ends were 1 base for V and 10 bases for J; bases not matched to a gene: 4. Per the germline V gene, CDR1 is SGHVS and CDR2 is FQNEAQ. CDR3 length: 14 amino acids. The DNA of the CDR3 is TGTGCCAGCAGCTTAGAGCGGGGGGGCCGGGAGCAGTTCTTC. Encoded protein: CASSLERGGREQFF.

The chain links TRBV19 to TRBJ2-6; TRBD1 is a possible D gene (6 bases). Trimming left V 3 bases short and J 4 bases short, with 13 bases between. This CDR3 has 16 amino acids. Germline loops: CDR1 LNHDA, CDR2 SQIVND (reference sequence). CDR3 coding DNA: TGTGCCAGTAGTATGAGGGGGTCGGAGGGGGCCAACGTCCTGACTTTC. It yields the protein CASSMRGSEGANVLTF.

This chain uses TRBV19 with TRBJ1-1; D gene ambiguous. The germline V gene has CDR1 LNHDA and CDR2 SQIVND (reference sequence). CDR3 length equals 13 residues. Between the trimmed V and J ends, which lost 3 bases and 4 bases, there was a span of 9 bases. The CDR3: CASSIAYGTEAFF. In DNA, the CDR3 is TGTGCCAGTAGTATCGCCTACGGCACTGAAGCTTTCTTT.

The V call is TRBV4-2, the J call TRBJ2-3, with 9 bases lining up with TRBD1. V shed 1 base and J 4 bases; nucleotides not matched to a gene: 9. Germline CDR1 LGHNA, CDR2 YNFKEQ. This CDR3 is built from 17 residues. In DNA, the CDR3 is TGTGCCAGCAGCCAAGGGGCTCGGACAGGGGCCGCAGATACGCAGTATTTT. It yields the protein CASSQGARTGAADTQYF.

A word on this clone: An end of the junction differs from the germline gene, which may be a read error. The rearrangement joins TRBV7-9 to TRBJ2-7; either TRBD1 or TRBD2 may supply D (7 bases each). There are 15 residues in the CDR3. In germline, CDR1 is SEHNR, CDR2 FQNEAQ (reference sequence). The CDR3 DNA is TGTTCCAGCAGCATAGGGGGGGACAGAGCCTACGAGCAGTACTTC. Translated: CSSSIGGDRAYEQYF.

The chain employs TRBV28 and TRBJ2-7; 14 bases match TRBD2. This CDR3 is built from 16 residues. CDR1 MDHEN and CDR2 SYDVKM come from the germline V gene. The V and J ends lost 7 bases and 4 bases, in that order; junction bases with no gene match: 9. The CDR3 DNA is TGTGCCAGCAAGCTGGGACTAGCGGGGGACTCTTACGAGCAGTACTTC. Its translation: CASKLGLAGDSYEQYF.

About this clone: At one of its ends the junction is not consistent with the germline gene, which may arise from a read error. The chain employs TRBV7-9 and TRBJ2-7, with TRBD1 identical over 9 bases. The V gene's germline CDR1 is SEHNR and CDR2 FQNEAQ (reference sequence). The CDR3 extends over 14 amino acids. This chain's CDR3 is CSSSLAGTGREQYF. The CDR3 bases are TGTTCCAGCAGCTTAGCCGGGACAGGGCGGGAGCAGTACTTC.

V and J are TRBV6-6 and TRBJ2-5; 9 positions match TRBD1. This CDR3 contains 15 residues. CDR1 is MNHNY, CDR2 SVGAGI, per germline (reference sequence). The V segment lost 5 bases and the J segment 5 bases; nucleotides outside the gene matches: 9. For the CDR3, the DNA is TGTGCCAGCAGTAAGGGACAGGGCGGGTGGGAGACCCAGTACTTC. Amino acid sequence: CASSKGQGGWETQYF.

The chain links TRBV10-3 to TRBJ2-7; TRBD1 matches 8 bases. V gave up 6 bases and J gave up 0 bases; unmatched junction bases: 13. CDR3 length equals 17 residues. Germline-derived CDR1 and CDR2 are ENHRY and SYGVKD. The CDR3 loop is CAIRGTGDHSNSYEQYF. The DNA of the CDR3 is TGTGCCATCAGAGGGACAGGCGACCACTCAAACTCCTACGAGCAGTACTTC.

This chain joins TRBV7-3 and TRBJ2-3; TRBD1 might be the D (5 bases). CDR3 length equals 12 residues. Trimming shortened V by 5 bases and J by 6 bases, and 9 bases separated the two germline ends. The germline V gene encodes CDR1 SGHTA and CDR2 FQGTGA. CDR3: CASSPNRDTQYF. CDR3 coding DNA: TGTGCCAGCAGCCCCAACAGGGATACGCAGTATTTT.

The chain carries TRBV6-5 and TRBJ2-7, with D unclear. The CDR3 extends over 12 amino acids. The germline V and J ends were trimmed by 2 bases and 7 bases, with 9 bases remaining between them. CDR1 MNHEY and CDR2 SVGAGI come from the germline V gene. CDR3 DNA: TGTGCCAGCAGTTACCCACTCGGGGAGCAGTACTTC. It encodes CASSYPLGEQYF.

V usage is TRBV28 and J usage is TRBJ2-1; D perhaps matches TRBD1 (5 bases). The V gene lost 1 base and the J gene lost 4 bases, with 11 bases spanning the gap. There are 15 residues in the CDR3. Germline CDR1 is MDHEN and CDR2 is SYDVKM. The DNA for the CDR3 is TGTGCCAGCAGTTTATTCCAGGGTCCTTACAATGAGCAGTTCTTC. Translation gives CASSLFQGPYNEQFF.

This chain connects TRBV5-5 to TRBJ2-5; 8 nucleotides agree with TRBD2. V lost 2 bases to trimming and J lost 0 bases; unmatched junction nucleotides: 3. Germline CDR1 and CDR2: SGHKS and YYEKEE (reference sequence). The CDR3 contains 15 residues. The CDR3 region is CASSFLAGYQETQYF. CDR3 nucleotides: TGTGCCAGCAGCTTCCTAGCGGGTTACCAAGAGACCCAGTACTTC.

Only a few counts were recorded for this clone. CDR3 in DNA: TGTGCCAGCAGCCCAGCGGATTGGGAGCAGTACTTC. Residues: CASSPADWEQYF. The chain uses TRBV7-2 and TRBJ2-7, with D possibly TRBD2 on 5 matching bases. V was shortened by 5 bases and J by 7 bases, with 12 bases between the two germline ends. CDR3 size: 12 residues. Germline-derived CDR1 and CDR2 are SGHTA and FQGNSA.

The rearrangement uses TRBV30 and TRBJ2-2; 11 bases map to TRBD1. Germline V lookup: CDR1 GTSNPN, CDR2 SVGIG (reference sequence). The ends lost 2 bases at V and 5 bases at J; junction bases unmatched: 1. This CDR3 spans 14 amino acids. CDR3 region: CAWSRDRGTGELFF. CDR3 in DNA: TGTGCCTGGAGTCGGGACAGGGGGACCGGGGAGCTGTTTTTT. The variable domain in full, with the rest retrieved from reference TRBV30 and TRBJ2-2, is SQTIHQWPATLVQPVGSPLSLECTVEGTSNPNLYWYRQAAGRGLQLLFYSVGIGQISSEVPQNLSASRPQDRQFILSSKKLLLSDSGFYLCAWSRDRGTGELFFGEGSRLTVL.